Presented here are 18 T cell receptor beta chains from one specimen sequenced in a study of blood T cell repertoires in COVID-19. Method: immunoSEQ multiplex PCR; TCRdb's copy keeps in-frame clones and lacks some. Among hundreds of thousands of clones listed, 88% were seen once. Sequencing input: peripheral blood. The origin of the receptors is a woman between 25 and 40 years old who had recovered from COVID-19.

This chain uses TRBV7-9 with TRBJ2-7; a weak D match, TRBD2 (6 bases). CDR1 and CDR2 from the germline V gene are SEHNR and FQNEAQ (reference sequence). V was trimmed by 5 bases and J by 0 bases, leaving 17 bases between them. The CDR3 runs 16 residues. This chain's CDR3 is CASSGSSAGSSYEQYF. DNA of the CDR3: TGTGCCAGCAGCGGTTCTAGCGCGGGTAGCTCCTACGAGCAGTACTTC.

CDR3 coding DNA: TGTGCCATGGGGACAGGGGGAAAAATCGGGGAGCTGTTTTTT. Translated: CAMGTGGKIGELFF. V and J are TRBV10-3 and TRBJ2-2; 11 nucleotides align to TRBD1. CDR1 ENHRY and CDR2 SYGVKD come from the germline V gene. The CDR3 covers 14 residues. Unmatched junction bases numbered 7, after V lost 9 bases and J lost 7 bases.

The chain joins TRBV7-9 to TRBJ2-1, with 9 positions matching TRBD2. CDR3 length: 15 amino acids. Germline CDR1 and CDR2: SEHNR and FQNEAQ (reference sequence). J gave up 9 bases and V 1 base, and 7 bases lay outside the gene matches. CDR3 in DNA: TGTGCCAGCAGCTTAGTCCCAGCGGGGGGAGGTGAGCAGTTCTTC. This codes for CASSLVPAGGGEQFF.

CDR3 nucleotide sequence: TGTGCCAGTAGTATTGGGGCCGGGCGGTTAAGCAATCAGCCCCAGCATTTT. This translates into CASSIGAGRLSNQPQHF. This chain joins TRBV19 and TRBJ1-5, with D maybe TRBD1 (5 bases). The CDR3 is made up of 17 amino acids. The germline V gene has CDR1 LNHDA and CDR2 SQIVND (reference sequence). Trimming left V 3 bases short and J 1 base short, with 16 bases between.

This chain links TRBV2 with TRBJ2-3, with 14 bases that match TRBD2. The CDR3 runs to 17 residues. V was clipped by 5 bases and J by 3 bases; unmatched bases: 7. Germline CDR1 is SNHLY and CDR2 is FYNNEI. The chain's CDR3 is CASSYRLAGGRTDTQYF. In DNA, the CDR3 is TGTGCCAGCAGTTACAGACTAGCGGGGGGGCGGACAGATACGCAGTATTTT.

This clone appeared once. This chain connects TRBV5-1 to TRBJ2-6; the D gene is possibly TRBD1 (5 bases). Germline V gives CDR1 SGHRS, CDR2 YFSETQ. The CDR3 is 17 amino acids. Trimming shortened V by 4 bases and J by 0 bases, and 14 bases separated the two germline ends. In DNA form, the CDR3 reads TGCGCCAGCAGCGGCAGAGACAGCGCCTCTGGGGCCAACGTCCTGACTTTC. It codes for CASSGRDSASGANVLTF.

The CDR3 DNA reads TGTGCCAGCAGAAGAGGGGGGGCCTCCACTGAAGCTTTCTTT. Translated: CASRRGGASTEAFF. This sequence joins TRBV6-5 and TRBJ1-1, with D possibly TRBD1 on 6 matching bases. The CDR3 totals 14 residues. V shed 6 bases and J shed 4 bases, with 15 bases lying between them. Germline CDR1 MNHEY, CDR2 SVGAGI.

The rearrangement uses TRBV5-6 and TRBJ2-5; 7 bases are shared with TRBD1. V lost 7 bases, J lost 1 base, and 7 bases stayed unmatched. This CDR3 comprises 14 residues. CDR1 and CDR2 (germline): SGHDT, YYEEEE. The DNA for the CDR3 is TGTGCCAGCGGCACTGGGACAGCCCAAGAGACCCAGTACTTC. Translated: CASGTGTAQETQYF. Combining the CDR3 with reference TRBV5-6 and TRBJ2-5 gives the whole variable domain DAGVTQSPTHLIKTRGQQVTLRCSPKSGHDTVSWYQQALGQGPQFIFQYYEEEERQRGNFPDRFSGHQFPNYSSELNVNALLLGDSALYLCASGTGTAQETQYFGPGTRLLVL.

The V call is TRBV6-1, the J call TRBJ1-4; D perhaps matches TRBD1 (6 bases). From germline, CDR1 is MNHNS and CDR2 SASEGT. Trimming took 4 bases from V and 1 from J, leaving 16 bases between them. CDR3 length: 17 residues. The CDR3 sequence: CASSGGTGIGTNEKLFF. CDR3 coding DNA: TGTGCCAGCAGTGGGGGTACAGGGATAGGAACTAATGAAAAACTGTTTTTT.

The chain links TRBV28 to TRBJ1-6; no clear D. The length of the CDR3 is 12 residues. The V end was cut by 7 bases, the J end by 7 bases, with 8 bases between. Germline assignment: CDR1 MDHEN and CDR2 SYDVKM. DNA for the CDR3: TGTGCCAGCACAGGATTAAATTCACCCCTCCACTTT. It specifies CASTGLNSPLHF.

This sequence joins TRBV10-3 and TRBJ1-1; TRBD1 matches at 8 bases. V lost 6 bases, J lost 6 bases, and 9 bases stayed unmatched. The length of the CDR3 is 14 residues. Germline values: CDR1 ENHRY, CDR2 SYGVKD. The CDR3: CAIRGQAHEPEAFF. The CDR3 region has the DNA TGTGCCATCAGGGGACAGGCTCATGAGCCTGAAGCTTTCTTT.

The genes are TRBV5-1 and TRBJ1-2, with 9 bases that match TRBD1. Germline V CDR1 and CDR2: SGHRS, YFSETQ. V lost 0 bases, J lost 4 bases, and 10 bases stayed unmatched. CDR3 length equals 17 residues. The CDR3 bases are TGCGCCAGCAGCTTGGTCGAAGGACAGGGGTTTCGCTATGGCTACACCTTC. The encoded protein is CASSLVEGQGFRYGYTF. Drawing the rest from reference TRBV5-1 and TRBJ1-2, the complete variable domain is KAGVTQTPRYLIKTRGQQVTLSCSPISGHRSVSWYQQTPGQGLQFLFEYFSETQRNKGNFPGRFSGRQFSNSRSEMNVSTLELGDSALYLCASSLVEGQGFRYGYTFGSGTRLTVV.

This clone has just a few counts. The rearrangement uses TRBV5-4 and TRBJ2-2; TRBD1 aligns across 8 bases. Germline V CDR1 and CDR2: SGHNT, YYREEE (reference sequence). There are 15 residues in the CDR3. The ends lost 4 bases at V and 6 bases at J; junction bases unmatched: 8. For the CDR3, the DNA is TGTGCCAGCAGCGCAGGACAGGGTTCCGCCGGGGAGCTGTTTTTT. It specifies CASSAGQGSAGELFF.

The rearrangement links TRBV6-5 to TRBJ2-6; maybe TRBD2 (5 bases). This CDR3 is built from 14 residues. Germline loops: CDR1 MNHEY, CDR2 SVGAGI. V was trimmed by 7 bases and J by 7 bases, leaving 14 bases between them. The CDR3 nucleotides are TGTGCCAGCACAGTACTCCGGGAAGCCAACGTCCTGACTTTC. Translating gives CASTVLREANVLTF.

On this clone: This CDR3 is also generated by other DNA sequences in the sample. The genes are TRBV27 and TRBJ2-7, with D possibly matching TRBD2 (5 bases). This CDR3 contains 13 residues. The V end was cut by 3 bases, the J end by 2 bases, with 8 bases between. Germline CDR1 reads MNHEY; CDR2 reads SMNVEV (reference sequence). As DNA, the CDR3 is TGTGCCAGCAGTTTCGTGGGAGCCTACGAGCAGTACTTC. Translating it yields CASSFVGAYEQYF.

The rearrangement links TRBV11-2 to TRBJ1-1; D ambiguous. The V gene lost 5 bases and the J gene lost 11 bases, with 18 bases spanning the gap. Germline lookup yields CDR1 SGHAT and CDR2 FQNNGV. This CDR3 has 13 amino acids. CDR3 sequence reads: CASSPNRAGWAFF. As DNA, the CDR3 is TGTGCCAGCAGCCCGAATCGGGCGGGCTGGGCTTTCTTT.

The chain joins TRBV28 to TRBJ2-7; D not certain. The CDR3 has 14 residues. From germline, CDR1 is MDHEN and CDR2 SYDVKM. The germline V and J ends were trimmed by 5 bases and 1 base, with 12 bases remaining between them. The CDR3 DNA reads TGTGCCAGCAGTCCGGGTCGTAGGTCCTACGAGCAGTACTTC. This gives the protein CASSPGRRSYEQYF.

This clone was observed a single time. The rearrangement links TRBV18 to TRBJ1-4, with D possibly being TRBD1 (6 bases). V shed 5 bases and J shed 4 bases, with 11 bases lying between them. CDR1 and CDR2 (germline): KGHSH, LQKENI. This CDR3 contains 14 residues. CDR3 sequence reads: CASSSQGINEKLFF. The DNA for the CDR3 is TGTGCCAGCTCATCCCAGGGGATTAATGAAAAACTGTTTTTT.